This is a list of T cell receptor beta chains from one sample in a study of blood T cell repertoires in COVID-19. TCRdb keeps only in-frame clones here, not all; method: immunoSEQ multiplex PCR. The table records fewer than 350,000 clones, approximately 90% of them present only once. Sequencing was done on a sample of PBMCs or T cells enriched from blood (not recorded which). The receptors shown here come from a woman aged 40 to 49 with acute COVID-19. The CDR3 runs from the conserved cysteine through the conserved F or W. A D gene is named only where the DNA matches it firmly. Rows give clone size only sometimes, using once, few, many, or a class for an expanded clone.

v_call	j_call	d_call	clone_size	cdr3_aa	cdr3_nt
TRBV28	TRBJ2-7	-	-	CASSLQGYSYEQYF	TGTGCCAGCAGTTTACAGGGGTATTCCTACGAGCAGTACTTC
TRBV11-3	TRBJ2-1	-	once	CASSLVAPPPPEQFF	TGTGCCAGCAGCTTAGTAGCCCCCCCTCCCCCTGAGCAGTTCTTC
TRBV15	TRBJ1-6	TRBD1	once	CATSSEHKTGRSYNSPLHF	TGTGCCACCAGCAGCGAGCATAAGACAGGGAGGTCCTATAATTCACCCCTCCACTTT
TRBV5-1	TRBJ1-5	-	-	CASSLAAGVQPQHF	TGCGCCAGCAGCTTGGCGGCAGGGGTTCAGCCCCAGCATTTT
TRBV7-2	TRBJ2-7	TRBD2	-	CASSLAGTSGSNEQYF	TGTGCCAGCAGCTTAGCGGGGACTAGCGGGAGCAACGAGCAGTACTTC
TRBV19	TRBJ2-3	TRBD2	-	CASSPGTMVDTQYF	TGTGCCAGTAGTCCCGGGACTATGGTAGATACGCAGTATTTT
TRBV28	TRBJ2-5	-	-	CASSGRDWETQYF	TGTGCCAGCAGTGGTAGGGACTGGGAGACCCAGTACTTC
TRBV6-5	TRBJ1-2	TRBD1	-	CASRTGTVVNYGYTF	TGTGCCAGCAGGACAGGGACAGTCGTTAACTATGGCTACACCTTC
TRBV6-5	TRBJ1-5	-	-	CASSSTVSNQPQHF	TGTGCCAGCAGTTCGACAGTTAGCAATCAGCCCCAGCATTTT
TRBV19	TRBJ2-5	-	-	CASSPSWSEQETQYF	TGTGCCAGTAGTCCTAGCTGGAGTGAACAAGAGACCCAGTACTTC
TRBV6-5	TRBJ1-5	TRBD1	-	CASSPGQANQPQHF	TGTGCCAGCAGCCCGGGACAGGCCAATCAGCCCCAGCATTTT
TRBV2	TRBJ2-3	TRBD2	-	CASSGGYGTRRTDTQYF	TGTGCCAGCAGCGGGGGGTACGGGACTAGGCGCACAGATACGCAGTATTTT
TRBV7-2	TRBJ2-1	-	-	CASTRSGQAYNEQFF	TGTGCCAGCACTAGGAGCGGGCAGGCCTACAATGAGCAGTTCTTC
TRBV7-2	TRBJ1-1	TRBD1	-	CASSSDRALEAFF	TGTGCCAGCAGCTCAGACAGGGCCCTTGAAGCTTTCTTT
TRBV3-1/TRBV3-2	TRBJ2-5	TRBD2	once	CASSQELAGGRETQYF	TGTGCCAGCAGCCAAGAGCTAGCGGGAGGGAGGGAGACCCAGTACTTC
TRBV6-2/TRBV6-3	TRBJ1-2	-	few	CASSYGPYGYTF	TGTGCCAGCAGTTACGGGCCCTATGGCTACACCTTC
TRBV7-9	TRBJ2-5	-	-	CASSSSGKAGETQYF	TGTGCCAGCAGCTCCTCGGGGAAGGCGGGTGAGACCCAGTACTTC
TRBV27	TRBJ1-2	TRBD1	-	CASRRTGGFHGYTF	TGTGCCAGCAGGAGGACAGGGGGCTTTCATGGCTACACCTTC
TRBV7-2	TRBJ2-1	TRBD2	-	CASSLGLAVVNEQFF	TGTGCCAGCAGCTTAGGACTAGCAGTAGTGAATGAGCAGTTCTTC
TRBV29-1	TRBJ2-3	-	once	CSVAPPGGGTDTQYF	TGCAGCGTTGCCCCTCCCGGAGGGGGCACAGATACGCAGTATTTT
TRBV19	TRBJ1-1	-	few	CASDRVPNTEAFF	TGTGCCAGCGACCGGGTCCCTAACACTGAAGCTTTCTTT
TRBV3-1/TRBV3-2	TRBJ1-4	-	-	CASSQRGANEKLFF	TGTGCCAGCAGCCAACGGGGAGCTAATGAAAAACTGTTTTTT
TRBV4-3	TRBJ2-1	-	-	CASSQGVRDSYNEQFF	TGCGCCAGCAGCCAAGGGGTCCGGGACTCCTACAATGAGCAGTTCTTC
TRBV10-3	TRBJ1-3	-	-	CATGGGGVSGNTIYF	TGTGCCACCGGAGGAGGCGGTGTTTCTGGAAACACCATATATTTT
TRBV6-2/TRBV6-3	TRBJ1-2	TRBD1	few	CASSTGQGLSRNYGYTF	TGTGCCAGCAGTACCGGACAGGGTCTCTCACGGAACTATGGCTACACCTTC
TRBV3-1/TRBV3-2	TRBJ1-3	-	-	CASSPGSSGNTIYF	TGTGCCAGCAGTCCAGGGTCCTCTGGAAACACCATATATTTT
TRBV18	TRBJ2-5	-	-	CASSPDPYGAQYF	TGTGCCAGCTCACCGGATCCTTACGGGGCCCAGTACTTC
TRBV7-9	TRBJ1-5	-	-	CASSLRGDQPQHF	TGTGCCAGCAGCTTACGGGGAGATCAGCCCCAGCATTTT
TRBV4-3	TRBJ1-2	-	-	CASSQEPGEGYTF	TGCGCCAGCAGCCAAGAGCCAGGGGAAGGCTACACCTTC
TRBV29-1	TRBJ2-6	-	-	CSVTGPWGVTGSSGANVLTF	TGCAGCGTTACGGGGCCGTGGGGGGTGACAGGGTCCTCTGGGGCCAACGTCCTGACTTTC
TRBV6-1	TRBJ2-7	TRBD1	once	CASSESGTGGIYEQYF	TGTGCCAGCAGTGAAAGTGGAACAGGGGGCATCTACGAGCAGTACTTC
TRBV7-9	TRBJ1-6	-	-	CASSAGATLNSPLHF	TGTGCCAGCAGCGCAGGGGCCACTCTTAATTCACCCCTCCACTTT
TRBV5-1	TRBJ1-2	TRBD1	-	CASSSRDRGTPGYTF	TGCGCCAGCAGCAGTCGGGACAGGGGAACCCCTGGCTACACCTTC
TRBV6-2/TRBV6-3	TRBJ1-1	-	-	CASSYGQTKLVNTEAFF	TGTGCCAGCAGTTACGGGCAGACCAAACTCGTAAACACTGAAGCTTTCTTT
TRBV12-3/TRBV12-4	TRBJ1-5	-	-	CASSRQLNQPQHF	TGTGCCAGCAGCCGACAGCTTAATCAGCCCCAGCATTTT
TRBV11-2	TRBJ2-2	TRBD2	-	CASSQIAGGPPGELFF	TGTGCCAGCAGCCAAATAGCGGGAGGGCCCCCCGGGGAGCTGTTTTTT
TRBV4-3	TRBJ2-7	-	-	CASSQDLGGISYEQYF	TGCGCCAGCAGCCAAGATCTTGGCGGGATCTCCTACGAGCAGTACTTC